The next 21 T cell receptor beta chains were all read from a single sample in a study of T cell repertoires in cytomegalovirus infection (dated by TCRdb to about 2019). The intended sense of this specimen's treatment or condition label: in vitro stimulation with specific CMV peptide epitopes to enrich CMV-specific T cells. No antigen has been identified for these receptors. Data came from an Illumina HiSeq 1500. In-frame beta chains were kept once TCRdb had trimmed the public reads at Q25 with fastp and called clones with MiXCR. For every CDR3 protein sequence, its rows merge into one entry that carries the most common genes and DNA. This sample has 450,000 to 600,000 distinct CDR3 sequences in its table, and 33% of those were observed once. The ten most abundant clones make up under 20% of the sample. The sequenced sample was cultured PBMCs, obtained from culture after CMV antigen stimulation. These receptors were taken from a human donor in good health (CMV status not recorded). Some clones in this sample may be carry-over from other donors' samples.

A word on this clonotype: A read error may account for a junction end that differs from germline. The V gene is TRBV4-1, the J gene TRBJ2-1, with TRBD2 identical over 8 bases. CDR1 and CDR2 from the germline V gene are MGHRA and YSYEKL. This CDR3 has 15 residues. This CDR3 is CASSQDVAGGNEQFF. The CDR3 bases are TGTGCCAGCAGCCAAGACGTGGCGGGAGGCAATGAGCAGTTCTTC.

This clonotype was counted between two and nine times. The CDR3: CATSDRGVQVVSYNEQFF. The CDR3 DNA is TGTGCCACCAGTGATCGCGGCGTACAGGTGGTGTCTTACAATGAGCAGTTCTTC. The V call is TRBV24-1, the J call TRBJ2-1; tentatively, D is TRBD1 (5 bases). Germline values: CDR1 KGHDR, CDR2 SFDVKD. Deletions cut 3 bases from V and 4 bases from J, with 21 bases between. The CDR3 contains 18 residues.

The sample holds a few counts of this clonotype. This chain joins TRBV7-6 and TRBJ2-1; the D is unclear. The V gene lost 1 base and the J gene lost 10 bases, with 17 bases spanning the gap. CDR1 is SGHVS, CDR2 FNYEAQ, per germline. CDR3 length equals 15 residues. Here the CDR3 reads CASSLGGKTVEEQFF. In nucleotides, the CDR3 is TGTGCCAGCAGCTTAGGTGGGAAGACTGTGGAGGAGCAGTTCTTC.

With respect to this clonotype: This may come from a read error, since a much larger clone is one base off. CDR3 loop: CACSPTLAGELDTQYF. CDR3 coding DNA: TGTGCCTGCAGCCCTACACTAGCGGGAGAACTGGATACGCAGTATTTT. V and J are TRBV11-2 and TRBJ2-3, with 11 nucleotides matching TRBD2. This CDR3 is 16 amino acids long. Germline V gives CDR1 SGHAT, CDR2 FQNNGV.

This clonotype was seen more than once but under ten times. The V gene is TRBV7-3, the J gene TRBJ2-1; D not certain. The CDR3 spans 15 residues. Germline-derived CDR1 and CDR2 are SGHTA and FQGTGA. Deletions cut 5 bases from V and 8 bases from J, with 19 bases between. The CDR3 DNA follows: TGTGCCAGCAGCCCCCGCCTCGACCCGTTCGATGAGCAGTTCTTC. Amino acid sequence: CASSPRLDPFDEQFF.

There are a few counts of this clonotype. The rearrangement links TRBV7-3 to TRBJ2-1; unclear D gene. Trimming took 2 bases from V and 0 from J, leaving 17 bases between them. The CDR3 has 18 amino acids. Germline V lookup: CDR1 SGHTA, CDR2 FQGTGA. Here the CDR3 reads CASSLPLSLLGSYNEQFF. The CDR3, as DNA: TGTGCCAGCAGCTTACCCCTGTCGCTACTGGGCTCCTACAATGAGCAGTTCTTC.

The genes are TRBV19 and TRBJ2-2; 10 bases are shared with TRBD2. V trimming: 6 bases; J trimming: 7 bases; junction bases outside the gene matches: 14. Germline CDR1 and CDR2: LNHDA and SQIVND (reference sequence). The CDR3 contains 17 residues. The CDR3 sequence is CASSEGASGRYIGELFF. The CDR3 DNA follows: TGTGCCAGTAGCGAAGGGGCTAGCGGGAGATATATCGGGGAGCTGTTTTTT.

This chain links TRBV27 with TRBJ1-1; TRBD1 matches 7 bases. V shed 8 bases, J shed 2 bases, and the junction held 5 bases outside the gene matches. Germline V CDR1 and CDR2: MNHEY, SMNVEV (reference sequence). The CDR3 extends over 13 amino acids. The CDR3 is CASQGGVNTEAFF. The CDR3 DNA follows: TGTGCCAGCCAGGGGGGGGTCAACACTGAAGCTTTCTTT.

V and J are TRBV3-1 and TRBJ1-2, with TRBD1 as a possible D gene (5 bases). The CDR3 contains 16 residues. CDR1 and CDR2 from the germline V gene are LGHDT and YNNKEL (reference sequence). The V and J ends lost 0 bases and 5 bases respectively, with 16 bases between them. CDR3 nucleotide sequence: TGTGCCAGCAGCCAAGATTTTCACGAGGGGAGGTATGGCTACACCTTC. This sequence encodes CASSQDFHEGRYGYTF.

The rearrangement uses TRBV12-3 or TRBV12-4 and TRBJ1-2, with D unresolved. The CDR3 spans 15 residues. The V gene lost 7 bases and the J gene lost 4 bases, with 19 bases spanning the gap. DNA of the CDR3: TGTGCCAGCACCATCCGGACCGGCTTCGGCTATGGCTACACCTTC. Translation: CASTIRTGFGYGYTF.

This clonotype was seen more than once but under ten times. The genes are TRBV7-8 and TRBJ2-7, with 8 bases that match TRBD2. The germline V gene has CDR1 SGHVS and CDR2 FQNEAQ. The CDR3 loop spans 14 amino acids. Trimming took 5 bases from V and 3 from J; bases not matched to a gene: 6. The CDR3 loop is CASSQRTSYYEQYF. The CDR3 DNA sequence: TGTGCCAGCAGCCAGAGGACTAGCTACTACGAGCAGTACTTC. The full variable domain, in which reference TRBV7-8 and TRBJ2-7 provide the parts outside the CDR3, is GAGVSQSPRYKVAKRGQDVALRCDPISGHVSLFWYQQALGQGPEFLTYFQNEAQLDKSGLPSDRFFAERPEGSVSTLKIQRTQQEDSAVYLCASSQRTSYYEQYFGPGTRLTVT.

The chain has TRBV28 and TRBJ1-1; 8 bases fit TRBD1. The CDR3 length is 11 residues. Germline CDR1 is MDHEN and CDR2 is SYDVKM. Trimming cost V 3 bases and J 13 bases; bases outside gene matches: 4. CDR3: CASSFSGGGFF. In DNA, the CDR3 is TGTGCCAGCAGTTTCTCAGGGGGCGGTTTCTTT.

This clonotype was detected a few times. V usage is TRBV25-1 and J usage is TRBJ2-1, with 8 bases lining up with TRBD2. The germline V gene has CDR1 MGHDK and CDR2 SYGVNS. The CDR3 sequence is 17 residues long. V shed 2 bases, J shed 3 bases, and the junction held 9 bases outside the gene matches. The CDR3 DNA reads TGTGCCAGCAGTGAAATGGACGGGAGGGGGGGCTACAATGAGCAGTTCTTC. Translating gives CASSEMDGRGGYNEQFF. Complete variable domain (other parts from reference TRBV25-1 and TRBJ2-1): EADIYQTPRYLVIGTGKKITLECSQTMGHDKMYWYQQDPGMELHLIHYSYGVNSTEKGDLSSESTVSRIRTEHFPLTLESARPSHTSQYLCASSEMDGRGGYNEQFFGPGTRLTVL.

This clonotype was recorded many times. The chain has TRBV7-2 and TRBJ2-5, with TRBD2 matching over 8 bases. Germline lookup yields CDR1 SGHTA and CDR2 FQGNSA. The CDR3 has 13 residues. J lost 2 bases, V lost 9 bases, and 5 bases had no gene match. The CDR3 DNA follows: TGTGCCAGTTCTAGCGGGTTACAAGAGACCCAGTACTTC. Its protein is CASSSGLQETQYF.

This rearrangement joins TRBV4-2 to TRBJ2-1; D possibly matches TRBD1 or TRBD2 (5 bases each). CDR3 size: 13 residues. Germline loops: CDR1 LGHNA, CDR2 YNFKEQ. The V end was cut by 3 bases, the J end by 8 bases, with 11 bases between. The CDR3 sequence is CASSQGRGDEQFF. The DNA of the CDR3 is TGTGCCAGCAGCCAGGGACGAGGCGATGAGCAGTTCTTC.

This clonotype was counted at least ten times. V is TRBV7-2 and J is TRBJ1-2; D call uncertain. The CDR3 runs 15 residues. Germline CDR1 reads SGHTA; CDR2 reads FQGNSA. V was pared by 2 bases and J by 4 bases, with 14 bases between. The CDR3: CASSLFIAPSYGYTF. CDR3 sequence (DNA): TGTGCCAGCAGCTTATTTATAGCCCCGAGCTATGGCTACACCTTC.

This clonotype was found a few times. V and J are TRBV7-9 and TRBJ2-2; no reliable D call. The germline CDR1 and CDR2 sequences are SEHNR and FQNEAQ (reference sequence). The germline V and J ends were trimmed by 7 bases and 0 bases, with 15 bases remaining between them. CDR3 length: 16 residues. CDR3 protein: CASTPSGQPNTGELFF. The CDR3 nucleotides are TGTGCCAGCACCCCCTCCGGGCAGCCGAACACCGGGGAGCTGTTTTTT. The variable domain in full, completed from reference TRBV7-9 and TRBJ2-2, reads DTGVSQNPRHKITKRGQNVTFRCDPISEHNRLYWYRQTLGQGPEFLTYFQNEAQLEKSRLLSDRFSAERPKGSFSTLEIQRTEQGDSAMYLCASTPSGQPNTGELFFGEGSRLTVL.

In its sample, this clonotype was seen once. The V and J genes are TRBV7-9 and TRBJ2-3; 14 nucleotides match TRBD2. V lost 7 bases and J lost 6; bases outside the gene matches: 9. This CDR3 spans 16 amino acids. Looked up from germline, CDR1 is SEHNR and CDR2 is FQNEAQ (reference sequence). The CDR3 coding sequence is TGTGCCAGCACACCCGGGACTAGCGGGAGCTCTGATACGCAGTATTTT. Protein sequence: CASTPGTSGSSDTQYF.

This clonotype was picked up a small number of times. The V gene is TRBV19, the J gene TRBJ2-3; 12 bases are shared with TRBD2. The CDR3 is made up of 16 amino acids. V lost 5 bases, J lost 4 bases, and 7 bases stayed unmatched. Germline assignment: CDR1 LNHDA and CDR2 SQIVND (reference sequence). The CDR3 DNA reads TGTGCCAGTAGTCTCGGACTAGCGGGACGCGCAGATACGCAGTATTTT. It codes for CASSLGLAGRADTQYF.

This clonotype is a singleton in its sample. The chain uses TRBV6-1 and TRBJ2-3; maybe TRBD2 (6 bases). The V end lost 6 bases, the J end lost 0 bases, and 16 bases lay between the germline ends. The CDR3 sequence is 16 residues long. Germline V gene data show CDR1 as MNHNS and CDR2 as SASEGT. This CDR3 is CASRALTRPSTDTQYF. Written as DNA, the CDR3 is TGTGCCAGCAGAGCCCTGACTAGACCTAGCACAGATACGCAGTATTTT.

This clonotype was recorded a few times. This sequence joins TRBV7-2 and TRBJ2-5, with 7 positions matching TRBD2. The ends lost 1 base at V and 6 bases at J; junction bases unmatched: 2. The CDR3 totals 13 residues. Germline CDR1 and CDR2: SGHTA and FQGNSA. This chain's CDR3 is CASSLEREKTQYF. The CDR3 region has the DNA TGTGCCAGCAGCTTAGAGCGGGAAAAGACCCAGTACTTC.